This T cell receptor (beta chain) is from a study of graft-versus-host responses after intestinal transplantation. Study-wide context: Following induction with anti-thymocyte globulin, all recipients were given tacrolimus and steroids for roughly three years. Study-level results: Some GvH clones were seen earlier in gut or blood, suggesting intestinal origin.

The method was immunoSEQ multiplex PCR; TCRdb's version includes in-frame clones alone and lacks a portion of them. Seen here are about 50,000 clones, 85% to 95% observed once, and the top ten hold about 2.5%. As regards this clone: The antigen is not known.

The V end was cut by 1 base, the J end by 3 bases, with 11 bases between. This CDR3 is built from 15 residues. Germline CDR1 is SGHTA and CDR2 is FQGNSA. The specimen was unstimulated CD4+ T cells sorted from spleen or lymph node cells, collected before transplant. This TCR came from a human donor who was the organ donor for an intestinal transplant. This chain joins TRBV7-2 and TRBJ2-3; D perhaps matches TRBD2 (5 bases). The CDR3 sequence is CASSLVSGWTDTQYF. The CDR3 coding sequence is TGTGCCAGCAGCTTAGTCAGCGGCTGGACAGATACGCAGTATTTT.